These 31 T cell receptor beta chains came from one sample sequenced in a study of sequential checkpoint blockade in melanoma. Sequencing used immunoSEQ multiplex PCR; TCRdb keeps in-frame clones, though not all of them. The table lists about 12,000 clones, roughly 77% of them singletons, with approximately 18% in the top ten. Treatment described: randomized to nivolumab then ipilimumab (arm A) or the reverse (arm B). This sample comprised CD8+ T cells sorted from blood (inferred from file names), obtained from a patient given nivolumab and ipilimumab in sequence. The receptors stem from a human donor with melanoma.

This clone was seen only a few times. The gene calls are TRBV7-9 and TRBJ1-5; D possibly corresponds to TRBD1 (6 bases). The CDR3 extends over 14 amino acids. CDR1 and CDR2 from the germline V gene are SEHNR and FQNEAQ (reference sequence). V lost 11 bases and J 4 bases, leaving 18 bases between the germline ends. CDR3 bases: TGTGCCGTGGATGAGGGGGTGGGGAATCAGCCCCAGCATTTT. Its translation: CAVDEGVGNQPQHF. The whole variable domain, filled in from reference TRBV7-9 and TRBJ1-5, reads DTGVSQNPRHKITKRGQNVTFRCDPISEHNRLYWYRQTLGQGPEFLTYFQNEAQLEKSRLLSDRFSAERPKGSFSTLEIQRTEQGDSAMYLCAVDEGVGNQPQHFGDGTRLSIL.

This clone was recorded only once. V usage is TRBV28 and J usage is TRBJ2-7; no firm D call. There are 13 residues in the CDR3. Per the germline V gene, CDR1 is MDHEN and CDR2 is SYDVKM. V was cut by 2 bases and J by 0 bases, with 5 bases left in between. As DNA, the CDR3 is TGTGCCAGCAGTTTAGCAGGCTCCTACGAGCAGTACTTC. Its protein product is CASSLAGSYEQYF.

DNA for the CDR3: TGTGCCAGCAGCCAACCGGGGGGAGGGATCACAGATACGCAGTATTTT. The encoded protein is CASSQPGGGITDTQYF. J is TRBJ2-3 and V is TRBV7-9, with 7 bases matching TRBD2. V dropped 5 bases and J dropped 2; count of bases not matched to a gene: 10. CDR1 is SEHNR and CDR2 is FQNEAQ in the germline V gene (reference sequence). The CDR3 covers 16 residues.

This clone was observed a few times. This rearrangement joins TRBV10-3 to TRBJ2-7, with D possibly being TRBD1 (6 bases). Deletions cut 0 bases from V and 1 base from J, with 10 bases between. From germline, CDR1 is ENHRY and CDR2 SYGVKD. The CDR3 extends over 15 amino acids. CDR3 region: CAISESEDSSYEQYF. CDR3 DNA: TGTGCCATCAGTGAGTCGGAGGACAGTTCCTACGAGCAGTACTTC.

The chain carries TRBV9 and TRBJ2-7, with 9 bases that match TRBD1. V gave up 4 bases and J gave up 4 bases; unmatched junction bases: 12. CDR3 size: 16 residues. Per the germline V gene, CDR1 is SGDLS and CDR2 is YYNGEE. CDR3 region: CASSHSGTGSMYEQYF. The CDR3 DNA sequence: TGTGCCAGCAGCCATTCCGGGACAGGGAGTATGTACGAGCAGTACTTC. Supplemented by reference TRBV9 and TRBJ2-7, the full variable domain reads DSGVTQTPKHLITATGQRVTLRCSPRSGDLSVYWYQQSLDQGLQFLIQYYNGEERAKGNILERFSAQQFPDLHSELNLSSLELGDSALYFCASSHSGTGSMYEQYFGPGTRLTVT.

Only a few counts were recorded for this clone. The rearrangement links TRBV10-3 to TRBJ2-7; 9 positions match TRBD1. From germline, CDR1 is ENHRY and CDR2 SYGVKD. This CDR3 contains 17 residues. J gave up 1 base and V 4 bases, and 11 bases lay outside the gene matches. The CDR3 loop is CAISGRDRDGSSYEQYF. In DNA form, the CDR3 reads TGTGCCATCAGTGGCCGGGACAGGGACGGGTCTTCCTACGAGCAGTACTTC.

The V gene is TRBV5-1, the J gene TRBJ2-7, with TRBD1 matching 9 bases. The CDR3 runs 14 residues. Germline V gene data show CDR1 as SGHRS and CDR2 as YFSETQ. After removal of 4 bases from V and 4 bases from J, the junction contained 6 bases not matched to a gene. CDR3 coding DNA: TGCGCCAGCAGCGGGGGGACAGGGAAATACGAGCAGTACTTC. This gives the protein CASSGGTGKYEQYF.

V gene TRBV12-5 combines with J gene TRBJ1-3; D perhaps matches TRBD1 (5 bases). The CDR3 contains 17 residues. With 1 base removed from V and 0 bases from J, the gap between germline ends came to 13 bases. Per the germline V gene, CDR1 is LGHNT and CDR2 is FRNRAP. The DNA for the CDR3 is TGTGCTAGTGGTTTGGCGGTGGGGCGCTCCTCTGGAAACACCATATATTTT. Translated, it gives CASGLAVGRSSGNTIYF. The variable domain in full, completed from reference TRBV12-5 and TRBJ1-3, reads DARVTQTPRHKVTEMGQEVTMRCQPILGHNTVFWYRQTMMQGLELLAYFRNRAPLDDSGMPKDRFSAEMPDATLATLKIQPSEPRDSAVYFCASGLAVGRSSGNTIYFGEGSWLTVV.

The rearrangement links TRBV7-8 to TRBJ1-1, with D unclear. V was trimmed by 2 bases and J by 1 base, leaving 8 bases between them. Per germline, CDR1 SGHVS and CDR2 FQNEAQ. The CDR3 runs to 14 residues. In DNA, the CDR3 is TGTGCCAGCAGCTTACGGTCATGGAACACTGAAGCTTTCTTT. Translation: CASSLRSWNTEAFF.

CDR3: CASSQSPFSSNYGYTF. CDR3 nucleotide sequence: TGTGCCAGCAGCCAGTCCCCCTTCTCTTCTAACTATGGCTACACCTTC. The V and J genes are TRBV16 and TRBJ1-2, with D hard to call. V was cut by 3 bases and J by 0 bases, with 14 bases left in between. The CDR3 contains 16 residues. CDR1 and CDR2 from the germline V gene are KGHSY and FQNENV. Full variable domain (remainder filled in from reference TRBV16 and TRBJ1-2): GEEVAQTPKHLVRGEGQKAKLYCAPIKGHSYVFWYQQVLKNEFKFLISFQNENVFDETGMPKERFSAKCLPNSPCSLEIQATKLEDSAVYFCASSQSPFSSNYGYTFGSGTRLTVV.

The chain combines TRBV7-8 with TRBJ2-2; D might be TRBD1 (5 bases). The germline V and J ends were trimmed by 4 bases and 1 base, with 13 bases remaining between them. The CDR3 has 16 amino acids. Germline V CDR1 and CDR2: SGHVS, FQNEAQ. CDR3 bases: TGTGCCAGCAGCTCGCAGGGTCGAATGAACACCGGGGAGCTGTTTTTT. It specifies CASSSQGRMNTGELFF.

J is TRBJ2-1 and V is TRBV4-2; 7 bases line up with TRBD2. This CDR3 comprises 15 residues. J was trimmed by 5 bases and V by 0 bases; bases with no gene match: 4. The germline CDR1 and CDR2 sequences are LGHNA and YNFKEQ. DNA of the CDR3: TGTGCCAGCAGCCAAGATAATGGGGGGGACAATGAGCAGTTCTTC. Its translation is CASSQDNGGDNEQFF.

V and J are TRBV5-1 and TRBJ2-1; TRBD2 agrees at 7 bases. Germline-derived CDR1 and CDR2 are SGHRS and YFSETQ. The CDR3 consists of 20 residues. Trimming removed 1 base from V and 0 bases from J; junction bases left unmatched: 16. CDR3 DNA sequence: TGCGCCAGCAGCTTGCTCTCAAGTGGAGCGGGATCAATCTCCTACAATGAGCAGTTCTTC. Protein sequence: CASSLLSSGAGSISYNEQFF.

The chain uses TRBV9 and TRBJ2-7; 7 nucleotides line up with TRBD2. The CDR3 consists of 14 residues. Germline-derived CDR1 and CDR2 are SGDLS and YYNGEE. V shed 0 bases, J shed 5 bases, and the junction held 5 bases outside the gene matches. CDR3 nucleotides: TGTGCCAGCAGCGTAGAAGGCCGGGGGGACGAGCAGTACTTC. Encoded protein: CASSVEGRGDEQYF.

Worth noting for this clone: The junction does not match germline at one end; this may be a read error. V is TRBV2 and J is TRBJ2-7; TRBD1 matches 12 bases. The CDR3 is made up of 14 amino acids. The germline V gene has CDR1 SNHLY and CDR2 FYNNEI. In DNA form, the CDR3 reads TGTGCCAGCAGCCGGGACAGGGGGCTATACGGGCAGTACTTC. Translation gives CASSRDRGLYGQYF.

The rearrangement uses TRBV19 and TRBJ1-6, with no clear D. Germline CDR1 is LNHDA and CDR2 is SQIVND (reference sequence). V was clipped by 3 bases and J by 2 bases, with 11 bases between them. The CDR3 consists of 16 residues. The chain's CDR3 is CASSILNRAYNSPLHF. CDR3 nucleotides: TGTGCCAGTAGTATCCTTAATCGCGCCTATAATTCACCCCTCCACTTT.

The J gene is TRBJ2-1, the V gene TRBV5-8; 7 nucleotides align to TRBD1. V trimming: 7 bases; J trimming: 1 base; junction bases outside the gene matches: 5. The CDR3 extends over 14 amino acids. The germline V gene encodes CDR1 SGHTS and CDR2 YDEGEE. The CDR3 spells CASRTGASYNEQFF. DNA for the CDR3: TGTGCCAGCCGTACAGGGGCGTCCTACAATGAGCAGTTCTTC.

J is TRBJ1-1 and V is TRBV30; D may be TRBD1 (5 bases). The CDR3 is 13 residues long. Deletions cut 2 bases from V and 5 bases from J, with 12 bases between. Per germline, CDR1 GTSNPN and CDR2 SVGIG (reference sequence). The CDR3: CAWSKSGGTEAFF. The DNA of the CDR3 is TGTGCCTGGAGTAAGTCGGGGGGGACTGAAGCTTTCTTT.

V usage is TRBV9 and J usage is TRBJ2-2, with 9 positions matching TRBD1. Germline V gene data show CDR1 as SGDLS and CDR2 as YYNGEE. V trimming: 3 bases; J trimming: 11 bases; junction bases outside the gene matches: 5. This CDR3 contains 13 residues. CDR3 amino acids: CASSGTGVRELFF. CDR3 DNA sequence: TGTGCCAGCAGCGGGACAGGGGTGCGAGAGCTGTTTTTT.

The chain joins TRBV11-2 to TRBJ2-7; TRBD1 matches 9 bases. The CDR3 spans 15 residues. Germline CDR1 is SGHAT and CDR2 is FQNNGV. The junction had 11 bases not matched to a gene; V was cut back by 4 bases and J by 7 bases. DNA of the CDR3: TGTGCCAGCAGCTCAAGACAGGGGGGAAAATTAGAGCAGTACTTC. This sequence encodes CASSSRQGGKLEQYF. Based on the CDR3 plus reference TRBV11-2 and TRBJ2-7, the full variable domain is EAGVAQSPRYKIIEKRQSVAFWCNPISGHATLYWYQQILGQGPKLLIQFQNNGVVDDSQLPKDRFSAERLKGVDSTLKIQPAKLEDSAVYLCASSSRQGGKLEQYFGPGTRLTVT.

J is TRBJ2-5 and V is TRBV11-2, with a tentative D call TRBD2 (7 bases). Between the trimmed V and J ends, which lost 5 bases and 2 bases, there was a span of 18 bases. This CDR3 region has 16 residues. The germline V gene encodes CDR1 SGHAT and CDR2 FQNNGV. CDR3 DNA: TGTGCCAGCAGCCCCTTCTGGCGGGGGCAACAAGAGACCCAGTACTTC. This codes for CASSPFWRGQQETQYF.

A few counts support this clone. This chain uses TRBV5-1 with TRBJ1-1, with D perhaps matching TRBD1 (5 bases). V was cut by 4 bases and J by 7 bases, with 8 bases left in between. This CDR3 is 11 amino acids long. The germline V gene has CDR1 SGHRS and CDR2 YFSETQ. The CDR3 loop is CASSGGSEAFF. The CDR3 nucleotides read TGCGCCAGCAGCGGGGGGAGTGAAGCTTTCTTT.

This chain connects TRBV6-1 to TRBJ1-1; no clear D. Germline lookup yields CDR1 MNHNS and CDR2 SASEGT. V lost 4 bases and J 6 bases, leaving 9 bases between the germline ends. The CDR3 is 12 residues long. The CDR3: CASSVQVPEAFF. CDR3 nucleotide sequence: TGTGCCAGCAGTGTTCAGGTACCTGAAGCTTTCTTT.

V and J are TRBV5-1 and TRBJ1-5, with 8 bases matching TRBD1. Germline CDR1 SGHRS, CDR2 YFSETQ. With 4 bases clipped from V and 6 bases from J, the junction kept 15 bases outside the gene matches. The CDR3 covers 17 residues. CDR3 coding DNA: TGCGCCAGCAGCCCGACGTCGGACAGGGATTTGGCTCAGCCCCAGCATTTT. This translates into CASSPTSDRDLAQPQHF.

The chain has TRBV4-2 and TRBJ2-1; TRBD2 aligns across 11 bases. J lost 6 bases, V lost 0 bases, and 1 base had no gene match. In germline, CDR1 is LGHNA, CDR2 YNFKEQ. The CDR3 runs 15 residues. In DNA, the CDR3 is TGTGCCAGCAGCCAAGATAGCGGGGGGGCCAATGAGCAGTTCTTC. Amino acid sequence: CASSQDSGGANEQFF.

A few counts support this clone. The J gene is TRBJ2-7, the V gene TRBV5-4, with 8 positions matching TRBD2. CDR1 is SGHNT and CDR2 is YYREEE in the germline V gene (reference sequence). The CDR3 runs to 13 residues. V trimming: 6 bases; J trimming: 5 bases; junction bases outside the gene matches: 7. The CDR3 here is CASKMGLGNEQYF. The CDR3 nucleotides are TGTGCCAGCAAAATGGGACTAGGGAACGAGCAGTACTTC.

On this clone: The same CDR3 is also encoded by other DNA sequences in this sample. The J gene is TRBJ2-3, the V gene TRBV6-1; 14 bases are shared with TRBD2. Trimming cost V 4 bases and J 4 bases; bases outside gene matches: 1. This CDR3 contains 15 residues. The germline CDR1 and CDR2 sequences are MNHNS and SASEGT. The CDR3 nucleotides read TGTGCCAGCAGTGGACTAGCGGGGGGGCCAGATACGCAGTATTTT. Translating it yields CASSGLAGGPDTQYF.

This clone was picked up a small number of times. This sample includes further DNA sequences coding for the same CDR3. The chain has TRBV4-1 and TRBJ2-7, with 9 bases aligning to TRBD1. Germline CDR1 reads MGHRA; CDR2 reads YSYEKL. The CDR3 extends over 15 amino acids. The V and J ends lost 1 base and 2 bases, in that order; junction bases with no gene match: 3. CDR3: CASSQVGTGPYEQYF. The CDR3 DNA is TGCGCCAGCAGCCAAGTCGGGACAGGGCCCTACGAGCAGTACTTC.

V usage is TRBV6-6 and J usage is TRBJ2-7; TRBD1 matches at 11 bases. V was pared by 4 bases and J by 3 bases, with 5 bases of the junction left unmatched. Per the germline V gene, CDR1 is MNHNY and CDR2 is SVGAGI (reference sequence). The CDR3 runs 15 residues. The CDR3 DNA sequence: TGTGCCAGCAGTTCCCGGGACAGGGGGTTCTACGAGCAGTACTTC. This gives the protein CASSSRDRGFYEQYF.

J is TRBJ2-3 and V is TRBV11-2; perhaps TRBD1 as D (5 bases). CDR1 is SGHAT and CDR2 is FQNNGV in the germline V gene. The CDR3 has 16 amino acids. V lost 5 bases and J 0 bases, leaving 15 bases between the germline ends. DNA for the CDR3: TGTGCCAGCAGCCTACTTCAGGGTTCTAGCACAGATACGCAGTATTTT. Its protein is CASSLLQGSSTDTQYF.

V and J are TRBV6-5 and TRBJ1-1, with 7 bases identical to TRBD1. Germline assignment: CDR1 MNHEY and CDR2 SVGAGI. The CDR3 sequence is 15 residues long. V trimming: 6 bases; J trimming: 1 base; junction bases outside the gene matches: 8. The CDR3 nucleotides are TGTGCCAGCAGCAGCTTAGCAGGGGGGAACACTGAAGCTTTCTTT. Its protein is CASSSLAGGNTEAFF.